This section outlines one TCR beta chain sequence together with its context. This record comes from a study of blood T cell repertoires in COVID-19. Study-level information: Material from acute and convalescent COVID-19 was sourced from the United States, Italy and Spain.

Germline V CDR1 and CDR2: SGHAT, FQNNGV. V gave up 5 bases and J gave up 9 bases, with 17 bases separating them. The CDR3 runs 14 residues. Under the authors' procedure: Reference gene primer amplification gave estimated nucleated cell counts. Generated by immunoSEQ multiplex PCR, the TCRdb table keeps only in-frame clones and is missing some. The DNA gave D and trimming, while V, J and clone size come from that table. The sample lists approximately 500,000 clones, 88% occurring once. The sequenced sample was PBMCs or T cells enriched from blood (not recorded which). The genes are TRBV11-2 and TRBJ2-1; TRBD2 might be the D (5 bases). The receptor comes from a woman aged 40 to 50 who had recovered from COVID-19. The CDR3 spells CASSLGLRAGEQFF. The CDR3 region has the DNA TGTGCCAGCAGCCTCGGCCTGAGGGCGGGTGAGCAGTTCTTC.